A single T cell receptor beta chain is shown here with its context. Antigen specificity is unknown. These data belong to a study of cytomegalovirus exposure and HLA in healthy donors. Primers for the PCR totalled 60 Vbeta and 13 Jbeta. In the original processing: Tens of millions of unique TCR beta chains, 10 million to 14 million shared, were counted in a later analysis. Method: immunoSEQ multiplex PCR; TCRdb's copy keeps in-frame clones and lacks some. That table gives V, J and clone size, and the DNA gave D and trimming. The profile shows 150,000 to 200,000 clones, roughly 79% of them singletons. Study-wide points: In a later analysis, the majority of CMV-associated beta chains seemingly showed HLA restriction. It emerged from a later analysis that several of the most significant clusters appeared to be linked to common viral pathogens.

Sequencing was carried out using PBMCs. The sequence was obtained from a woman aged 30 to 39 in good health and CMV-seropositive.

The CDR3 region has the DNA TGTGCCAGCAGCCGACTAGCGGGAGGTTCCGAGCAGTACTTC. Protein sequence: CASSRLAGGSEQYF. The rearrangement joins TRBV27 to TRBJ2-7, with 13 bases aligning to TRBD2. V was clipped by 6 bases and J by 6 bases; unmatched bases: 5. The germline V gene has CDR1 MNHEY and CDR2 SMNVEV (reference sequence). CDR3 length: 14 amino acids.